Each of the 27 T cell receptor beta chains below was sequenced from the same sample in a study of cytomegalovirus exposure and HLA in healthy donors. PCR primers comprised 60 Vbeta and 13 Jbeta primers. The data were produced by immunoSEQ multiplex PCR, yet TCRdb's version contains in-frame clones alone and is incomplete. The data hold about 140,000 clones, with around 82% observed a single time. The specimen was PBMCs. The source of these receptors is a man aged 50 or older in good health and CMV-seronegative.

V is TRBV7-2 and J is TRBJ2-2; 8 positions agree with TRBD2. The V gene end was trimmed by 1 base and the J gene end by 0 bases; junction bases not matched to a gene: 4. The germline CDR1 and CDR2 sequences are SGHTA and FQGNSA. This CDR3 is built from 17 residues. The CDR3: CASSLVPGLANTGELFF. The DNA for the CDR3 is TGTGCCAGCAGCTTAGTTCCGGGACTAGCGAACACCGGGGAGCTGTTTTTT.

The chain employs TRBV6-1 and TRBJ1-2; 7 bases are a match to TRBD1. This CDR3 spans 15 amino acids. The V gene end was trimmed by 6 bases and the J gene end by 0 bases; junction bases not matched to a gene: 7. Germline assignment: CDR1 MNHNS and CDR2 SASEGT. The chain's CDR3 is CASSPRDRPNYGYTF. CDR3 coding DNA: TGTGCCAGCAGCCCAAGGGACAGACCTAACTATGGCTACACCTTC.

The chain uses TRBV5-1 and TRBJ1-2, with D unresolved. Germline V gives CDR1 SGHRS, CDR2 YFSETQ. V was clipped by 4 bases and J by 1 base, with 17 bases between them. This CDR3 has 16 residues. CDR3 region: CASSRTGGSFNYGYTF. The DNA of the CDR3 is TGCGCCAGCAGCAGGACTGGCGGATCTTTTAACTATGGCTACACCTTC.

The J gene is TRBJ2-6, the V gene TRBV9, with D perhaps matching TRBD1 (6 bases). The CDR3 is 18 residues long. The germline V gene encodes CDR1 SGDLS and CDR2 YYNGEE. The V end lost 0 bases, the J end lost 1 base, and 14 bases lay between the germline ends. CDR3 sequence (DNA): TGTGCCAGCAGCGTAGATACAGGGATTCGATCTGGGGCCAACGTCCTGACTTTC. It is translated as CASSVDTGIRSGANVLTF.

The V and J genes are TRBV5-4 and TRBJ1-5; 7 bases agree with TRBD1. Unmatched junction bases numbered 2, after V lost 3 bases and J lost 5 bases. From germline, CDR1 is SGHNT and CDR2 YYREEE (reference sequence). The CDR3 spans 13 residues. This CDR3 reads CASSWDSHQPQHF. In nucleotides, the CDR3 is TGTGCCAGCAGCTGGGACAGCCATCAGCCCCAGCATTTT.

The rearrangement uses TRBV5-4 and TRBJ2-1; the match to TRBD2 covers 13 bases. V lost 4 bases, J lost 8 bases, and 9 bases stayed unmatched. The CDR3 is 16 amino acids. In germline, CDR1 is SGHNT, CDR2 YYREEE (reference sequence). CDR3 protein: CASSRTSGSLTYEQFF. For the CDR3, the DNA is TGTGCCAGCAGCCGGACTAGCGGGAGTTTAACATATGAGCAGTTCTTC.

Regarding this clone: Other DNA sequences of this sample code for an identical CDR3. The V and J genes are TRBV7-8 and TRBJ1-3; D not certain. Trimming cost V 5 bases and J 4 bases, with 15 bases left between them. Germline CDR1 reads SGHVS; CDR2 reads FQNEAQ. This CDR3 is built from 15 residues. In nucleotides, the CDR3 is TGTGCCAGCAGCCCGCGCGGAGGGTCGGGAAACACCATATATTTT. Its translation: CASSPRGGSGNTIYF.

The genes are TRBV4-2 and TRBJ1-3; no clear D gene. The V end lost 0 bases, the J end lost 0 bases, and 9 bases lay between the germline ends. The CDR3 has 16 amino acids. Per the germline V gene, CDR1 is LGHNA and CDR2 is YNFKEQ. The CDR3 region is CASSQDRGSSGNTIYF. CDR3 nucleotide sequence: TGTGCCAGCAGCCAAGACCGAGGGAGCTCTGGAAACACCATATATTTT.

The chain joins TRBV9 to TRBJ2-1, with a weak D call TRBD2 (6 bases). V lost 0 bases, J lost 0 bases, and 7 bases lay in between. The CDR3 totals 15 residues. Germline-derived CDR1 and CDR2 are SGDLS and YYNGEE. The CDR3 spells CASSVGGASYNEQFF. The DNA for the CDR3 is TGTGCCAGCAGCGTAGGCGGGGCCTCCTACAATGAGCAGTTCTTC.

On this clone itself: Because the CDR3's place on the DNA is in doubt, the DNA is left out and the CDR3 is given as listed by TCRdb. The J gene is TRBJ2-7, the V gene TRBV2; the table names TRBD1, a call not compared with the DNA. Germline values: CDR1 SNHLY, CDR2 FYNNEI. Termini included, the CDR3 measures 14 amino acids. CDR3 protein: CASSAFGTGAPEYF.

The rearrangement links TRBV5-4 to TRBJ1-4; no firm D call. V was shortened by 1 base and J by 2 bases, with 9 bases between the two germline ends. CDR1 SGHNT and CDR2 YYREEE come from the germline V gene (reference sequence). The CDR3 extends over 15 amino acids. The CDR3 nucleotides read TGTGCCAGCAGCTTGCGGGTCCCCACTAATGAAAAACTGTTTTTT. Amino acid sequence: CASSLRVPTNEKLFF.

The chain has TRBV5-1 and TRBJ2-5; the match to TRBD1 covers 9 bases. CDR1 SGHRS and CDR2 YFSETQ come from the germline V gene. J gave up 5 bases and V 4 bases, and 12 bases lay outside the gene matches. The CDR3 loop spans 16 amino acids. DNA for the CDR3: TGCGCCAGCAGCCGACTAATACAGGGGGCCAGGGAGACCCAGTACTTC. Residues: CASSRLIQGARETQYF.

The V call is TRBV5-5, the J call TRBJ2-4; D remains unclear. Germline CDR1 reads SGHKS; CDR2 reads YYEKEE (reference sequence). The V end was cut by 0 bases, the J end by 0 bases, with 4 bases between. The CDR3 is made up of 14 amino acids. CDR3 bases: TGTGCCAGCAGCTTGGGAGAAGCCAAAAACATTCAGTACTTC. It translates to CASSLGEAKNIQYF.

In DNA form, the CDR3 reads TGCGCCAGCAGCCAAGATTATGGCAGGGTCATCTCCTACGAGCAGTACTTC. Protein sequence: CASSQDYGRVISYEQYF. The genes are TRBV4-1 and TRBJ2-7, with D possibly being TRBD1 (5 bases). CDR1 and CDR2 from the germline V gene are MGHRA and YSYEKL. Trimming cost V 0 bases and J 0 bases, with 15 bases left between them. The CDR3 runs to 17 residues.

V gene TRBV6-5 combines with J gene TRBJ2-7; TRBD1 matches at 7 bases. V lost 0 bases and J lost 6; bases outside the gene matches: 11. The CDR3 runs 16 residues. The V gene's germline CDR1 is MNHEY and CDR2 SVGAGI. The CDR3 coding sequence is TGTGCCAGCAGTTACTCCGGCAGGGGGATGTTTAGCGAGCAGTACTTC. Its translation is CASSYSGRGMFSEQYF.

This clone has more than one count but fewer than ten. This chain uses TRBV6-6 with TRBJ2-1; TRBD1 might be the D (6 bases). There are 15 residues in the CDR3. Trimming stripped 5 bases from V and 7 bases from J, with 18 bases between. Germline V CDR1 and CDR2: MNHNY, SVGAGI (reference sequence). CDR3 residues: CASSQQGTFLNEQFF. The CDR3 region has the DNA TGTGCCAGCAGTCAACAGGGAACATTTCTAAATGAGCAGTTCTTC.

The chain has TRBV28 and TRBJ1-5; 9 bases match TRBD1. There are 15 residues in the CDR3. Germline V gives CDR1 MDHEN, CDR2 SYDVKM. Germline trimming cut 5 bases from V and 2 bases from J; bases unmatched to any gene: 4. In DNA, the CDR3 is TGTGCCAGCAGTCGGACAGGGGCGGGCAATCAGCCCCAGCATTTT. As protein: CASSRTGAGNQPQHF.

V usage is TRBV7-9 and J usage is TRBJ2-1; tentative D call: TRBD2 (5 bases). Per germline, CDR1 SEHNR and CDR2 FQNEAQ (reference sequence). V lost 4 bases and J lost 2, with 9 bases in between. There are 14 residues in the CDR3. CDR3 sequence: CASSSPGTYNEQFF. DNA for the CDR3: TGTGCCAGCAGCTCCCCCGGGACCTACAATGAGCAGTTCTTC.

The chain is built from TRBV7-8 and TRBJ2-1; TRBD2 aligns across 14 bases. The V gene's germline CDR1 is SGHVS and CDR2 FQNEAQ. This CDR3 has 20 residues. The junction had 11 bases not matched to a gene; V was cut back by 4 bases and J by 0 bases. The CDR3 bases are TGTGCCAGCAGCTCCCGACTAGCGGGAGGGTATAGCAGCTCCTACAATGAGCAGTTCTTC. This translates into CASSSRLAGGYSSSYNEQFF.

This clone has just one count. The CDR3 bases are TGTGCCAGCAGTACGGGGACAGGGTTAAATGGCTACACCTTC. It yields the protein CASSTGTGLNGYTF. The chain joins TRBV6-5 to TRBJ1-2, with 9 bases matching TRBD1. Germline V gives CDR1 MNHEY, CDR2 SVGAGI. Trimming removed 5 bases from V and 6 bases from J; junction bases left unmatched: 7. CDR3 length: 14 residues.

The rearrangement joins TRBV27 to TRBJ2-7; tentative D call: TRBD1 (6 bases). This CDR3 contains 15 residues. The germline V gene has CDR1 MNHEY and CDR2 SMNVEV (reference sequence). V was shortened by 6 bases and J by 6 bases, with 21 bases between the two germline ends. CDR3 protein: CASRGTSLPASEQYF. The DNA of the CDR3 is TGTGCCAGCAGGGGGACATCCCTCCCTGCTAGCGAGCAGTACTTC.

The V call is TRBV6-5, the J call TRBJ2-7; 7 bases fit TRBD2. Losses at the gene ends were 6 bases for V and 2 bases for J; bases not matched to a gene: 10. CDR1 MNHEY and CDR2 SVGAGI come from the germline V gene. The CDR3 loop spans 15 amino acids. The CDR3 nucleotides are TGTGCCAGCAGGATGACTAGCTTCCGAGCCTACGAGCAGTACTTC. Translated, it gives CASRMTSFRAYEQYF.

The chain employs TRBV2 and TRBJ2-7; 9 bases agree with TRBD1. Trimming cost V 11 bases and J 0 bases; bases outside gene matches: 5. CDR1 is SNHLY, CDR2 FYNNEI, per germline. This CDR3 is built from 13 residues. For the CDR3, the DNA is TGTGCCTACCGGGACAGGGCCTCCTACGAGCAGTACTTC. Amino acid sequence: CAYRDRASYEQYF.

This chain links TRBV28 with TRBJ2-7, with D maybe TRBD1 (6 bases). CDR3 length equals 13 residues. V was pared by 5 bases and J by 9 bases, with 17 bases between. Germline V gene lookup returns CDR1 MDHEN and CDR2 SYDVKM. The CDR3 DNA follows: TGTGCCAGCAGTACAAACAGGGCGTATTGGCAGTACTTC. It specifies CASSTNRAYWQYF.

Remarks on this clone: The sample has other DNA sequences that encode this CDR3 too. CDR3 DNA: TGTGCCAGCAGTGACGTCTGGGGAGGTGAGCAGTACTTC. Translation: CASSDVWGGEQYF. The rearrangement joins TRBV2 to TRBJ2-7, with D tentatively TRBD2 (6 bases). CDR1 is SNHLY, CDR2 FYNNEI, per germline. V lost 3 bases and J lost 7, with 13 bases in between. The CDR3 totals 13 residues.

The V call is TRBV5-1, the J call TRBJ2-5; 7 bases are shared with TRBD1. This CDR3 region has 14 residues. The V segment lost 0 bases and the J segment 11 bases; nucleotides outside the gene matches: 10. Per germline, CDR1 SGHRS and CDR2 YFSETQ. CDR3 region: CASSLVGQSWEQYF. The CDR3 DNA is TGCGCCAGCAGCTTGGTGGGACAGTCGTGGGAGCAGTACTTC.

V and J are TRBV19 and TRBJ2-3; the D is unclear. Per the germline V gene, CDR1 is LNHDA and CDR2 is SQIVND (reference sequence). The CDR3 consists of 12 residues. Trimming left V 7 bases short and J 6 bases short, with 11 bases between. The CDR3 spells CASTSSLDTQYF. The CDR3 region has the DNA TGTGCCAGTACCTCCTCGTTGGATACGCAGTATTTT.